These 22 T cell receptor beta chains originate from one sample sequenced in a study of shared clonotypes between healthy human individuals (dated by TCRdb to the early 2020s). Library construction relied on the immunoSEQ multiplex PCR assay. Not all clones reach the TCRdb copy of this immuneACCESS table, which keeps in-frame sequences only. Checked studies attribute under half of the gap to unresolved V genes and leave the rest unexplained. The sample includes around 1.9 million clones, with about 92% observed a single time. The ten largest clones represent 1.7% of the sample. CD8 naive samples consisted of CD45RO-negative cells that were positively selected for CCR7, yielding a CD45RA+CCR7+ population without TemRA cells. Material for sequencing was naive CD8+ T cells from PBMCs. Read against the paper, the sample's cell subset or site label means: CD45RA+CCR7+. The receptors were gathered from a man in his late teens or twenties in good health. Some clones in this sample may be carry-over from other donors' samples.

The gene calls are TRBV6-6 and TRBJ2-7; 13 nucleotides line up with TRBD2. The CDR3 has 16 amino acids. Germline CDR1 MNHNY, CDR2 SVGAGI (reference sequence). Trimming took 0 bases from V and 5 from J; bases not matched to a gene: 4. The CDR3 reads CASSYSTGLAGDEQYF. The CDR3 DNA follows: TGTGCCAGCAGTTACTCGACCGGACTAGCGGGGGACGAGCAGTACTTC.

This clone showed up just once. Distinct nucleotide sequences in the sample also encode this CDR3. J is TRBJ2-5 and V is TRBV18; TRBD1 agrees at 7 bases. The junction had 6 bases not matched to a gene; V was cut back by 6 bases and J by 2 bases. The length of the CDR3 is 14 residues. The germline gives CDR1 KGHSH, CDR2 LQKENI. The CDR3 region has the DNA TGTGCCAGCTCCCGAGGGACAGAACAAGAGACCCAGTACTTC. The encoded protein is CASSRGTEQETQYF.

This clone is a singleton in its sample. The identical CDR3 is also encoded by other nucleotide sequences in the sample. The V call is TRBV27, the J call TRBJ1-2; a weak D match, TRBD1 (5 bases). CDR3 length: 14 residues. The germline V gene has CDR1 MNHEY and CDR2 SMNVEV (reference sequence). Trimming cost V 1 base and J 1 base, with 7 bases left between them. CDR3 DNA: TGTGCCAGCAGTTTATACGGGGGTAACTATGGCTACACCTTC. Encoded protein: CASSLYGGNYGYTF.

This chain links TRBV28 with TRBJ1-4; possible D gene TRBD1, 6 bases. The CDR3 consists of 17 residues. Per the germline V gene, CDR1 is MDHEN and CDR2 is SYDVKM. Trimming took off 2 bases at V and 4 bases at J, with 17 bases between the two ends. The CDR3 coding sequence is TGTGCCAGCAGTTTAAGCCCCAAAGGGGGATTTAATGAAAAACTGTTTTTT. As protein: CASSLSPKGGFNEKLFF.

This rearrangement joins TRBV11-2 to TRBJ2-1; TRBD2 agrees at 8 bases. In germline, CDR1 is SGHAT, CDR2 FQNNGV. CDR3 length: 17 residues. The ends lost 2 bases at V and 4 bases at J; junction bases unmatched: 10. CDR3 coding DNA: TGTGCCAGCAGCTTACTGTTACTAGCGGATGCGTACAATGAGCAGTTCTTC. Its translation: CASSLLLLADAYNEQFF. The variable domain in full, completed from reference TRBV11-2 and TRBJ2-1, reads EAGVAQSPRYKIIEKRQSVAFWCNPISGHATLYWYQQILGQGPKLLIQFQNNGVVDDSQLPKDRFSAERLKGVDSTLKIQPAKLEDSAVYLCASSLLLLADAYNEQFFGPGTRLTVL.

The genes are TRBV7-9 and TRBJ2-5; no firm D call. Trimming removed 5 bases from V and 7 bases from J, with 17 bases in between. The CDR3 is made up of 14 amino acids. Germline-derived CDR1 and CDR2 are SEHNR and FQNEAQ (reference sequence). This CDR3 reads CASSPRTGRVTQYF. The CDR3 DNA reads as TGTGCCAGCAGCCCCCGGACGGGCCGGGTGACCCAGTACTTC.

The chain recombines TRBV4-2 with TRBJ1-4; no clear D gene. The germline gives CDR1 LGHNA, CDR2 YNFKEQ. The CDR3 is 16 residues long. V was pared by 2 bases and J by 3 bases, with 13 bases between. Written as DNA, the CDR3 is TGTGCCAGCAGCCAACCCCCATTAGCATCTAATGAAAAACTGTTTTTT. Amino acids: CASSQPPLASNEKLFF.

The rearrangement joins TRBV10-3 to TRBJ2-7; perhaps TRBD1 as D (6 bases). Germline loops: CDR1 ENHRY, CDR2 SYGVKD. With 6 bases removed from V and 4 bases from J, the gap between germline ends came to 16 bases. The CDR3 has 14 amino acids. CDR3 bases: TGTGCCATCAGCGTAGATGGGGGCACGTACGAGCAGTACTTC. This codes for CAISVDGGTYEQYF.

This chain connects TRBV9 to TRBJ1-2, with D tentatively TRBD1 (5 bases). There are 15 residues in the CDR3. The V end was cut by 3 bases, the J end by 8 bases, with 20 bases between. Germline CDR1 and CDR2: SGDLS and YYNGEE. The DNA for the CDR3 is TGTGCCAGCAGCGCGGAATTGGACAACCCCTGGGGCTACACCTTC. Translating it yields CASSAELDNPWGYTF.

This chain joins TRBV9 and TRBJ2-6; TRBD1 agrees at 9 bases. There are 22 residues in the CDR3. Looked up from germline, CDR1 is SGDLS and CDR2 is YYNGEE. J gave up 1 base and V 2 bases, and 19 bases lay outside the gene matches. This chain's CDR3 is CASSVSGSSGTGYPSGANVLTF. The DNA for the CDR3 is TGTGCCAGCAGCGTTTCAGGGAGTTCCGGGACAGGGTACCCGTCTGGGGCCAACGTCCTGACTTTC.

This chain links TRBV5-8 with TRBJ2-7, with D perhaps assigned TRBD1 or TRBD2 (5 bases each). Germline lookup yields CDR1 SGHTS and CDR2 YDEGEE. V lost 6 bases and J 2 bases, leaving 15 bases between the germline ends. This CDR3 spans 14 amino acids. The CDR3 sequence is CASTHGALAYEQYF. CDR3 bases: TGTGCCAGCACTCACGGGGCCCTAGCCTACGAGCAGTACTTC.

The rearrangement links TRBV4-1 to TRBJ2-7; TRBD1 matches at 7 bases. The CDR3 has 14 amino acids. Trimming at V came to 5 bases and at J to 4 bases, leaving 8 bases not matched to a gene. Germline V gives CDR1 MGHRA, CDR2 YSYEKL. The CDR3 protein is CASSRAGTDYEQYF. In DNA form, the CDR3 reads TGCGCCAGCAGCAGGGCAGGGACAGATTACGAGCAGTACTTC.

This sequence joins TRBV2 and TRBJ1-2; 7 bases align to TRBD1. CDR3 length equals 14 residues. The ends lost 5 bases at V and 0 bases at J; junction bases unmatched: 3. Germline CDR1 SNHLY, CDR2 FYNNEI. The chain's CDR3 is CASSLGTANYGYTF. CDR3 DNA: TGTGCCAGCAGTCTAGGGACAGCTAACTATGGCTACACCTTC.

The V and J genes are TRBV30 and TRBJ1-2; 11 positions agree with TRBD1. The CDR3 contains 15 residues. Germline V CDR1 and CDR2: GTSNPN, SVGIG (reference sequence). The V segment lost 5 bases and the J segment 8 bases; nucleotides outside the gene matches: 13. DNA of the CDR3: TGTGCCTGGGATAATTTGGGACAGGGGGTCCGGGGCTACACCTTC. Its protein product is CAWDNLGQGVRGYTF.

This clone was recorded once. V is TRBV19 and J is TRBJ1-5; D gene ambiguous. This CDR3 comprises 14 residues. V was cut by 1 base and J by 10 bases, with 14 bases left in between. Germline CDR1 and CDR2: LNHDA and SQIVND (reference sequence). The CDR3: CASSIGLGFSPQHF. The CDR3 nucleotides are TGTGCCAGTAGTATAGGTCTGGGTTTTAGTCCCCAGCATTTT.

In its sample, this clone was seen once. This CDR3 is CASSQGGVLGRFQPQHF. In DNA, the CDR3 is TGCGCCAGCAGCCAAGGGGGGGTCCTCGGACGGTTTCAGCCCCAGCATTTT. The rearrangement joins TRBV4-1 to TRBJ1-5; D is perhaps TRBD1 (5 bases). CDR3 size: 17 residues. The V end lost 1 base, the J end lost 6 bases, and 19 bases lay between the germline ends. Germline loops: CDR1 MGHRA, CDR2 YSYEKL.

The chain has TRBV29-1 and TRBJ2-3, with D unclear. Trimming left V 3 bases short and J 1 base short, with 14 bases between. In germline, CDR1 is SQVTM, CDR2 ANQGSEA. The CDR3 length is 15 residues. The chain's CDR3 is CSVDATAIGTDTQYF. As DNA, the CDR3 is TGCAGCGTTGACGCGACGGCTATCGGCACAGATACGCAGTATTTT.

A word on this clone: The same CDR3 can be traced to other DNA sequences in this sample. This rearrangement joins TRBV30 to TRBJ1-1; D call uncertain. V was pared by 0 bases and J by 1 base, with 6 bases between. This CDR3 has 13 amino acids. Germline V lookup: CDR1 GTSNPN, CDR2 SVGIG (reference sequence). Here the CDR3 DNA reads TGTGCCTGGAGTGTAATAGGGAACACTGAAGCTTTCTTT. Translated, it gives CAWSVIGNTEAFF. Using reference TRBV30 and TRBJ1-1 for the parts outside the CDR3, the full variable domain is SQTIHQWPATLVQPVGSPLSLECTVEGTSNPNLYWYRQAAGRGLQLLFYSVGIGQISSEVPQNLSASRPQDRQFILSSKKLLLSDSGFYLCAWSVIGNTEAFFGQGTRLTVV.

The chain recombines TRBV6-1 with TRBJ1-5; D unclear. The CDR3 has 15 amino acids. CDR1 is MNHNS and CDR2 is SASEGT in the germline V gene. Trimming removed 0 bases at V and 9 bases at J, with 15 bases between. The CDR3 nucleotides read TGTGCCAGCAGTGAAGCAACCCGGGCGTTAGGGCCCCAGCATTTT. Translated, it gives CASSEATRALGPQHF.

This clone was counted between two and nine times. CDR3 protein: CASSQSGRDHQPQHF. As DNA, the CDR3 is TGTGCCAGCAGCCAATCCGGACGCGACCATCAGCCCCAGCATTTT. V and J are TRBV16 and TRBJ1-5; D is ambiguous. Trimming shortened V by 0 bases and J by 5 bases, and 11 bases separated the two germline ends. The CDR3 is 15 residues long. Germline V CDR1 and CDR2: KGHSY, FQNENV.

This chain joins TRBV6-5 and TRBJ1-5; tentatively, D is TRBD1 (5 bases). The germline V and J ends were trimmed by 2 bases and 2 bases, with 10 bases remaining between them. The CDR3 loop spans 15 amino acids. Germline loops: CDR1 MNHEY, CDR2 SVGAGI. This chain's CDR3 is CASSYLLQGNQPQHF. As DNA, the CDR3 is TGTGCCAGCAGTTACCTTTTACAGGGCAATCAGCCCCAGCATTTT.

The V call is TRBV6-5, the J call TRBJ1-1; D gene ambiguous. Germline CDR1 and CDR2: MNHEY and SVGAGI. The CDR3 length is 13 residues. The ends were cut back, 5 bases at V and 3 bases at J, with 10 bases in the middle. DNA of the CDR3: TGTGCCAGCAGTGGCAACGGATACACTGAAGCTTTCTTT. It specifies CASSGNGYTEAFF.